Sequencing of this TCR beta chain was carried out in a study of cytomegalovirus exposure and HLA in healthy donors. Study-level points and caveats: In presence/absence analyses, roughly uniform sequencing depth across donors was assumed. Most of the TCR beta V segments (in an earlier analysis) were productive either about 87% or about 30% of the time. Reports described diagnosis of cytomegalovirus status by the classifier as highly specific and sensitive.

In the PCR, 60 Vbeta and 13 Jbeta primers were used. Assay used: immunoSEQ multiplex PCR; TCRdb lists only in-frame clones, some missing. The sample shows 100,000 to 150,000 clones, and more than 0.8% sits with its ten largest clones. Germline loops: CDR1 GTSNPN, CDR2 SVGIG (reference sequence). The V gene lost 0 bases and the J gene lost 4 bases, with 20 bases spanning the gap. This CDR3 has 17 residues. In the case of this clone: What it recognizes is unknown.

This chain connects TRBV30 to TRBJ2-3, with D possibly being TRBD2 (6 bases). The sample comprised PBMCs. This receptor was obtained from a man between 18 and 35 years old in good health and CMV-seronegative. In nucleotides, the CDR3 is TGTGCCTGGAGTGTAGGGGCAGCGGGCCCGTTGGCAGATACGCAGTATTTT. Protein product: CAWSVGAAGPLADTQYF.